These T cell receptor beta chains were read from a single sample in a study of T cells in Graves' hyperthyroidism and ophthalmopathy. A single record per CDR3 protein comes from TCRdb applying MiXCR to the multiplex PCR reads. Of over 250,000 distinct CDR3 sequences listed, 25% to 30% are singletons. Material for sequencing was blood. The source is a man aged 40-50 years with Graves' hyperthyroidism that later progressed to Graves' ophthalmopathy. The CDR3 runs from the conserved cysteine through the conserved F or W. D genes are given only for firm matches. Size values are once, few and many counts, or a class for expanded clones, and some rows have none.

d_call: .; v_call: TRBV11-2; j_call: TRBJ2-7; clone_size: .; cdr3_aa: CASSPIPGTESYEQYF; cdr3_nt: TGTGCCAGCAGCCCGATCCCCGGGACTGAATCCTACGAGCAGTACTTC
d_call: TRBD1; v_call: TRBV19; j_call: TRBJ2-7; clone_size: many; cdr3_aa: CASRIPGQGYEQYF; cdr3_nt: TGTGCCAGTAGAATCCCCGGACAGGGGTACGAGCAGTACTTC
d_call: TRBD2; v_call: TRBV18; j_call: TRBJ2-7; clone_size: .; cdr3_aa: CASSPGLAGFAYEQYF; cdr3_nt: TGTGCCAGCTCACCAGGACTAGCGGGCTTCGCCTACGAGCAGTACTTC
d_call: TRBD1; v_call: TRBV6-5; j_call: TRBJ1-3; clone_size: many; cdr3_aa: CASSSDRGYTIYF; cdr3_nt: TGTGCCAGCAGTTCCGACAGGGGTTACACCATATATTTT
d_call: TRBD1; v_call: TRBV6-5; j_call: TRBJ2-7; clone_size: .; cdr3_aa: CASSYWQGANEQYF; cdr3_nt: TGTGCCAGCAGTTACTGGCAGGGGGCGAACGAGCAGTACTTC
d_call: TRBD1; v_call: TRBV3-1; j_call: TRBJ1-1; clone_size: many; cdr3_aa: CASSHGTGGDTEAFF; cdr3_nt: TGTGCCAGCAGCCACGGGACAGGGGGGGACACTGAAGCTTTCTTT
d_call: TRBD1; v_call: TRBV11-2; j_call: TRBJ1-1; clone_size: many; cdr3_aa: CASSFSGDREAFF; cdr3_nt: TGTGCCAGCAGCTTTTCTGGGGACAGGGAAGCTTTCTTT
d_call: TRBD1; v_call: TRBV7-9; j_call: TRBJ2-7; clone_size: many; cdr3_aa: CASSLVDREIEQYF; cdr3_nt: TGTGCCAGCAGCTTAGTGGACAGGGAGATCGAGCAGTACTTC
d_call: .; v_call: TRBV9; j_call: TRBJ1-2; clone_size: .; cdr3_aa: CASSPTGDTPYGYTF; cdr3_nt: TGTGCCAGCAGCCCTACGGGGGACACACCATATGGCTACACCTTC
d_call: .; v_call: TRBV5-1; j_call: TRBJ2-7; clone_size: many; cdr3_aa: CANREGSYEQYF; cdr3_nt: TGCGCCAATCGAGAGGGTTCCTACGAGCAGTACTTC
d_call: .; v_call: TRBV6-1; j_call: TRBJ1-2; clone_size: many; cdr3_aa: CASSKMTIMGYTF; cdr3_nt: TGTGCCAGCAGTAAGATGACAATTATGGGCTACACCTTC
d_call: .; v_call: TRBV7-2; j_call: TRBJ1-3; clone_size: few; cdr3_aa: CASSPDASSGNTIYF; cdr3_nt: TGTGCCAGCAGTCCCGACGCCAGCTCTGGAAACACCATATATTTT
d_call: TRBD2; v_call: TRBV5-1; j_call: TRBJ2-2; clone_size: many; cdr3_aa: CASSETSGSTGELFF; cdr3_nt: TGCGCCAGCAGCGAGACTAGCGGGAGTACCGGGGAGCTGTTTTTT
d_call: TRBD2; v_call: TRBV7-2; j_call: TRBJ2-5; clone_size: .; cdr3_aa: CASSWTSVKETQYF; cdr3_nt: TGTGCCAGCAGCTGGACTAGCGTGAAAGAGACCCAGTACTTC
d_call: .; v_call: TRBV7-6; j_call: TRBJ1-1; clone_size: many; cdr3_aa: CASSSRGKMNTEAFF; cdr3_nt: TGTGCCAGCAGCTCCCGGGGGAAGATGAACACTGAAGCTTTCTTT
d_call: TRBD2; v_call: TRBV19; j_call: TRBJ2-5; clone_size: many; cdr3_aa: CASSALAGGPWETQYF; cdr3_nt: TGTGCCAGTAGTGCCCTAGCGGGAGGGCCTTGGGAGACCCAGTACTTC
d_call: TRBD1; v_call: TRBV20-1; j_call: TRBJ2-7; clone_size: many; cdr3_aa: CSAPEDRDYEQYF; cdr3_nt: TGCAGTGCTCCGGAAGACAGGGACTACGAGCAGTACTTC
d_call: .; v_call: TRBV19; j_call: TRBJ1-1; clone_size: .; cdr3_aa: CASSTPDQRTEAFF; cdr3_nt: TGTGCCAGTAGTACTCCGGACCAACGCACTGAAGCTTTCTTT
d_call: TRBD1; v_call: TRBV5-6; j_call: TRBJ2-6; clone_size: many; cdr3_aa: CASSFRTGFISGANVLTF; cdr3_nt: TGTGCCAGCAGCTTTCGGACAGGGTTTATCTCTGGGGCCAACGTCCTGACTTTC
d_call: .; v_call: TRBV11-2; j_call: TRBJ1-1; clone_size: many; cdr3_aa: CASSPRISANTEAFF; cdr3_nt: TGTGCCAGCAGCCCGAGGATTTCTGCGAACACTGAAGCTTTCTTT